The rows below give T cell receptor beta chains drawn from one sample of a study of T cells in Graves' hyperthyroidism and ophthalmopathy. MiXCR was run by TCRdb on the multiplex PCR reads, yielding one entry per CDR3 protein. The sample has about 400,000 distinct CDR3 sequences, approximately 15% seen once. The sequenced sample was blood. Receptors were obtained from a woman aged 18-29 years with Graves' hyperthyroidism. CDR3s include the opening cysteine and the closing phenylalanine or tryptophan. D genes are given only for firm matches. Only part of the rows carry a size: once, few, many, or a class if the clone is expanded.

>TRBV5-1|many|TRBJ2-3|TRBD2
TGCGCCAGCAGCCTCTTTGACGGGGGGGATACGCAGTATTTT
CASSLFDGGDTQYF
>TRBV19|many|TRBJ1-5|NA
TGTGCCAGTAGTAGTAGGGCGGGTCAGCCCCAGCATTTT
CASSSRAGQPQHF
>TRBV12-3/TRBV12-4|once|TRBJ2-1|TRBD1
TGTGCCAGCAGTCCCGGGACAGGGGGCATGGGTGAGCAGTTCTTC
CASSPGTGGMGEQFF
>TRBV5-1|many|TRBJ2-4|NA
TGCGCCAGCAGCTTGGGCAGGGATGTAGACATTCAGTACTTC
CASSLGRDVDIQYF
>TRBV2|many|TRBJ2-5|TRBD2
TGTGCCAGCAGTAGGACTAGCGGGGGAGGGGAGACCCAGTACTTC
CASSRTSGGGETQYF
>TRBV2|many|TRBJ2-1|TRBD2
TGTGCCAGCACACACAGCCGACAGGGACTAGCGGGAGTCGGCAATGAGCAGTTCTTC
CASTHSRQGLAGVGNEQFF
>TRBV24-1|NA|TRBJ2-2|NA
TGTGCCACCAGTGATCCGGGCCGAGGGTACGGGGAGCTGTTTTTT
CATSDPGRGYGELFF
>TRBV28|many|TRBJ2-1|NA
TGTGCCAGCAGCCTAGGACAGCACAATGAGCAGTTCTTC
CASSLGQHNEQFF
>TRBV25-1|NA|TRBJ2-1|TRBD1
TGTGCCAGCAGTGATCGTTCAGGGGGCGATGAGCAGTTCTTC
CASSDRSGGDEQFF
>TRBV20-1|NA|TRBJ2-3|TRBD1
TGCAGTGCATCGGGGGACAGGGGGGGGCCAAAGACAGATACGCAGTATTTT
CSASGDRGGPKTDTQYF
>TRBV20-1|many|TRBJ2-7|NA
TGCAGTGCTAGAGGAGCTGTACGAACCGAGCAGTACTTC
CSARGAVRTEQYF
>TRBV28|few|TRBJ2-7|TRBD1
TGTGCCAGCACGAGACAGGGGCACTACGAGCAGTACTTC
CASTRQGHYEQYF
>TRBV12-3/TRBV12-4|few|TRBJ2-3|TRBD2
TGTGCCAGCAGGTCTAGCGGGAGGGCCACAGATACGCAGTATTTT
CASRSSGRATDTQYF
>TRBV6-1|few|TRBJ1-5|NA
TGTGCCAGCAGTGAAGCAGGCAGGGGCCTACCCCAGCATTTT
CASSEAGRGLPQHF
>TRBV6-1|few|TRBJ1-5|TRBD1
TGTGCCAGCAGCCCAGGGGGGTGGCAGCCCCAGCATTTT
CASSPGGWQPQHF
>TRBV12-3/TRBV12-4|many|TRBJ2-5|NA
TGTGCCAGCAGAACAACCTCCTTCCAAGAGACCCAGTACTTC
CASRTTSFQETQYF
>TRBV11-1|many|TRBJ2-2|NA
TGTGCCAGCAGCTTTTGGGGGGAGAACACCGGGGAGCTGTTTTTT
CASSFWGENTGELFF
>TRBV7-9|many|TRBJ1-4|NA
TGTGCCAGCAGCTTAGGCAGGGGATATAATGAAAAACTGTTTTTT
CASSLGRGYNEKLFF
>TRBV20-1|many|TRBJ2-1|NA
TGCAGTGCTATAAAAGGAGACTACAATGAGCAGTTCTTC
CSAIKGDYNEQFF
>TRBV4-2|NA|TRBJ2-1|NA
TGTGCCAGCAGCTTATCTGGGGGCCAATCCTACGAGCAGTTCTTC
CASSLSGGQSYEQFF
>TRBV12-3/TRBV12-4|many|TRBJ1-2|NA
TGTGCCAGCAACCCGGGACCCCCGAGGTATGGCTACACCTTC
CASNPGPPRYGYTF
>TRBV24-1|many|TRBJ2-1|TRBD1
TGTGCCACCAGTGACCCAGCCCGGGACAGGGAGAATGAGCAGTTCTTC
CATSDPARDRENEQFF
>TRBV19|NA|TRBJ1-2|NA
TGTGCCAGTAGTGTTCAGGCCGGCCAAGGGCTGGGCTACACCTTC
CASSVQAGQGLGYTF
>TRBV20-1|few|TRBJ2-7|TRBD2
TGCAGTGCTGGGGGGGGTATCTACGAGCAGTACTTC
CSAGGGIYEQYF
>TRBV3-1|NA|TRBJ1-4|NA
TGTGCCAGCGGAGGGCAGGGCTTAAATGAAAAACTGTTTTTT
CASGGQGLNEKLFF
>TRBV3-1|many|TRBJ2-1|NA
TGTGCCAGCAGCCCCTCTTACAGTGAGCAGTTCTTC
CASSPSYSEQFF
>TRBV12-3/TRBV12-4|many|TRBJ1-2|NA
TGTGCCAGCAGTTCCCTAGGGGCGAGGGGCTACACCTTC
CASSSLGARGYTF
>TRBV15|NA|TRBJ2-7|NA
TGTGCCACCAGCAGAGGGTCCGGGGCGCTTGACGAGCAGTACTTC
CATSRGSGALDEQYF
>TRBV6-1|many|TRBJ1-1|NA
TGTGCCAGCAGTACCCGGCAGGGTGGAGAAACTGAAGCTTTCTTT
CASSTRQGGETEAFF
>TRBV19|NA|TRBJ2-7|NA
TGTGCCAGTAGTAACCGACAAGCCTACGAGCAGTACTTC
CASSNRQAYEQYF
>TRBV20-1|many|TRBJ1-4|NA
TGCAGTGCTCCGGGCCCGTCATCTGAAAAACTGTTTTTT
CSAPGPSSEKLFF
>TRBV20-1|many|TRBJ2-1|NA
TGCAGTGCTAGGCCTAGGAGCTCCTACAATGAGCAGTTCTTC
CSARPRSSYNEQFF
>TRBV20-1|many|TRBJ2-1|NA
TGCAGTGCCTTCCCACTAGGCCGAGGACATGAGCAGTTCTTC
CSAFPLGRGHEQFF
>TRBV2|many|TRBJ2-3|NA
TGTGCCAGCAGTGAAGGGAGAACAACAGATACGCAGTATTTT
CASSEGRTTDTQYF
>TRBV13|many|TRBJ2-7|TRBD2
TGTGCCAGCAGCTTAGACCCGGGAGGAGGCGAGCAGTACTTC
CASSLDPGGGEQYF
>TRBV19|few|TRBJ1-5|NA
TGTGCCAGTAGTCTGGGACTGGCGAGAGGTGGTCAGCCCCAGCATTTT
CASSLGLARGGQPQHF
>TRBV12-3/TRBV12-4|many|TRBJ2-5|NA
TGTGCCAGCAGTCCCGGAGCCGGACAAGAGACCCAGTACTTC
CASSPGAGQETQYF
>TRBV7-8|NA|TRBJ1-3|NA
TGTGCCAGCAGCTTAGAGATGGGGTTTGGAAACACCATATATTTT
CASSLEMGFGNTIYF
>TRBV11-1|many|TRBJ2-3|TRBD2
TGTGCCAGCAGCCTTGGGACTAGCGGGGGGACAAGCACAGATACGCAGTATTTT
CASSLGTSGGTSTDTQYF
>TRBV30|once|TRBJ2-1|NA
TGTGCCTGGGAAGGGGCACACTCCTACAATGAGCAGTTCTTC
CAWEGAHSYNEQFF
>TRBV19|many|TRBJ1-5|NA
TGTGCCACCGCGACGGCGACAGGACAGCCCCAGCATTTT
CATATATGQPQHF
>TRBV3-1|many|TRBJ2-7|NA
TGTGCCAGCAGCCGGAATGGGGAGTACGAGCAGTACTTC
CASSRNGEYEQYF
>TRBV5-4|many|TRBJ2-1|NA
TGTGCCAGCAGCTTGGGGGGCGGAGGCTCCTACAATGAGCAGTTCTTC
CASSLGGGGSYNEQFF
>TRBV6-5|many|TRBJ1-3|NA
TGTGCCAGCAGTTACTCGCAGCAGACCTCTGGAAACACCATATATTTT
CASSYSQQTSGNTIYF
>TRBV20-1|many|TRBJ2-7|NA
TGCAGTGCTAGAGGCGACTACGAGCAGTACTTC
CSARGDYEQYF
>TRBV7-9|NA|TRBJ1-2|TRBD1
TGTGCCAGCAGCTTGTCGGGGGACAGTGTCTATGGCTACACCTTC
CASSLSGDSVYGYTF
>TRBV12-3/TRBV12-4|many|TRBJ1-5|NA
TGTGCCAGCAGTCCTGACGGGGAGATTCAGCCCCAGCATTTT
CASSPDGEIQPQHF
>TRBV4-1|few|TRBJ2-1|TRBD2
TGCGCCAGCAGCCAAGATCTCGGACTAGCGGTCTCCTACAATGAGCAGTTCTTC
CASSQDLGLAVSYNEQFF
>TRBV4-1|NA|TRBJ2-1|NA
TGCGCCAGCAGCACGATACTGCGCTCCCTCGACAATGAGCAGTTCTTC
CASSTILRSLDNEQFF
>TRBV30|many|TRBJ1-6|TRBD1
TGTGCCTGGAGCCCCCTCCAGACAGGGCAGCACTCACCCCTCCACTTT
CAWSPLQTGQHSPLHF
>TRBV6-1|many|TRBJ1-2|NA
TGTGCCAGCAGCCAACACTATGGCTACACCTTC
CASSQHYGYTF
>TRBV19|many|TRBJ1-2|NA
TGTGCCAGTAGTTTACACAGGGCCAGCGGCTCCTCTAACTATGGCTACACCTTC
CASSLHRASGSSNYGYTF
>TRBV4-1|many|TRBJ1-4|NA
TGCGCCAGCAGCCAAGAAGAGGGCAGGCCAAAACTGTTTTTT
CASSQEEGRPKLFF
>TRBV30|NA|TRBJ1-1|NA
TGTGCCGCATACCAGGGCTACACTGAAGCTTTCTTT
CAAYQGYTEAFF
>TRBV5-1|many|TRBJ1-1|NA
TGCGCCAGCAGCTTGGGATATGAGAGGAACACTGAAGCTTTCTTT
CASSLGYERNTEAFF